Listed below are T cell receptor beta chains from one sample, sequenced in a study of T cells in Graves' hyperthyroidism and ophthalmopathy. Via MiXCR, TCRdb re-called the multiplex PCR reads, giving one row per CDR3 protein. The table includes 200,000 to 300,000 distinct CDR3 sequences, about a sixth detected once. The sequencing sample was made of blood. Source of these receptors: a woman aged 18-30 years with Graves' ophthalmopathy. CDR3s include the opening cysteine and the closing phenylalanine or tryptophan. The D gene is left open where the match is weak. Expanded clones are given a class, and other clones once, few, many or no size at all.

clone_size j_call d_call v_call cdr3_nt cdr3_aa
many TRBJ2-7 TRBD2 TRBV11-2 TGTGCCAGCAGCTTAGTAACGGCGGGAGCCTACGAGCAGTACTTC CASSLVTAGAYEQYF
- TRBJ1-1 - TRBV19 TGTGCCAGTAGTATAGGGGGTGCGGGGTTTGGCACTGAAGCTTTCTTT CASSIGGAGFGTEAFF
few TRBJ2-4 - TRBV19 TGTGCCAGTAGTATTCGGGTGGCCAAAAACATTCAGTACTTC CASSIRVAKNIQYF
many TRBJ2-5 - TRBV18 TGTGCCAGCTCACCACAAAGAGTGGGTGGGAAAGGAGAGACCCAGTACTTC CASSPQRVGGKGETQYF
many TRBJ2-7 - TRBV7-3 TGTGCCAGCAGCGCATTCCCCGGGACATCCTACGAGCAGTACTTC CASSAFPGTSYEQYF
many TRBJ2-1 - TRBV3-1 TGTGCCAGCAGCCAAATGGGATGGGGGGACAATGAGCAGTTCTTC CASSQMGWGDNEQFF
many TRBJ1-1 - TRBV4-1 TGCGCCAGCAGCCTCAGGTTCGGCCCGCCTGAAGCTTTCTTT CASSLRFGPPEAFF
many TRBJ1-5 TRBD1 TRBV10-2 TGCGCCAGCGGGGCAGGGGGCTATCAGCCCCAGCATTTT CASGAGGYQPQHF
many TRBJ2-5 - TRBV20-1 TGCAGTGCTGCAAGGACAGCCCAAGAGACCCAGTACTTC CSAARTAQETQYF
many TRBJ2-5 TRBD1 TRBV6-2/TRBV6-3 TGTGCCAGCAGTTACGACGCAGGGGGAGAGACCCAGTACTTC CASSYDAGGETQYF
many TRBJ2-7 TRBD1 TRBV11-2 TGTGCCAGCAGCCCGGACAGGATCTACGAGCAGTACTTC CASSPDRIYEQYF